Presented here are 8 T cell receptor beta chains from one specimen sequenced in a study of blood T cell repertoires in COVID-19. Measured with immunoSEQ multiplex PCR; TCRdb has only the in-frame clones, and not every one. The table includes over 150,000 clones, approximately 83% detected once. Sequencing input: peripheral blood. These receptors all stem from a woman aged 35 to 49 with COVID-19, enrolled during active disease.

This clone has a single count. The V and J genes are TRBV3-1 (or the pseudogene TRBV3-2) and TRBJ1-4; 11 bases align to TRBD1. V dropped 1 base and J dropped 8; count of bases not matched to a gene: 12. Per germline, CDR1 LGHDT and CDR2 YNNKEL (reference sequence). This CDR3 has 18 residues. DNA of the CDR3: TGTGCCAGCAGCCAAGGCGCGGGACAGGGGGGAACAAGGGAAAAACTGTTTTTT. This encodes CASSQGAGQGGTREKLFF.

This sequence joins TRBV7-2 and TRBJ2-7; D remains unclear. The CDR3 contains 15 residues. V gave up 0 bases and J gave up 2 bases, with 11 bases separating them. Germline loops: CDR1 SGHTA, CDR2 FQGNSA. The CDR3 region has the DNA TGTGCCAGCAGCTTAGCTGTAGGCCAGGCCTACGAGCAGTACTTC. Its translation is CASSLAVGQAYEQYF. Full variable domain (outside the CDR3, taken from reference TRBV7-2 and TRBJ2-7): GAGVSQSPSNKVTEKGKDVELRCDPISGHTALYWYRQSLGQGLEFLIYFQGNSAPDKSGLPSDRFSAERTGGSVSTLTIQRTQQEDSAVYLCASSLAVGQAYEQYFGPGTRLTVT.

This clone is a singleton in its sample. The CDR3 loop reads CASSLATGQGHEQYF. CDR3 sequence (DNA): TGCGCCAGCAGCTTGGCCACAGGACAGGGCCACGAGCAGTACTTC. The rearrangement links TRBV5-1 to TRBJ2-7; the match to TRBD1 covers 8 bases. Losses at the gene ends were 0 bases for V and 5 bases for J; bases not matched to a gene: 7. The CDR3 is made up of 15 amino acids. The germline gives CDR1 SGHRS, CDR2 YFSETQ.

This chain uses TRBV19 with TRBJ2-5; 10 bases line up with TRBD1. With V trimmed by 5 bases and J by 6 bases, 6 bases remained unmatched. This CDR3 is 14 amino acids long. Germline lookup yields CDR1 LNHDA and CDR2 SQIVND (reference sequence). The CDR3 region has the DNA TGTGCCAGTAGTGACGGGACAGGGGCGAAGACCCAGTACTTC. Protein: CASSDGTGAKTQYF.

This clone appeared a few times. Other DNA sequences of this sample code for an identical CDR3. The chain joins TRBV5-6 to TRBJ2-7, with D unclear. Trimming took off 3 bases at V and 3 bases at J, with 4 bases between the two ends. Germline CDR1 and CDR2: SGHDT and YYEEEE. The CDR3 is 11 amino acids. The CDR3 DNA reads TGTGCCAGCAGCTCCAGCTACGAGCAGTACTTC. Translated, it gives CASSSSYEQYF.

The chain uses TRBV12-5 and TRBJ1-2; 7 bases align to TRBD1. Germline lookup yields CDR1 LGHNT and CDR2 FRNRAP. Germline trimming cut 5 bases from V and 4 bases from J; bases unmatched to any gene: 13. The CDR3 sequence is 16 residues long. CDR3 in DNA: TGTGCTAGTGGTCGTGGACAGGAAGGCTTTTTCTATGGCTACACCTTC. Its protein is CASGRGQEGFFYGYTF.

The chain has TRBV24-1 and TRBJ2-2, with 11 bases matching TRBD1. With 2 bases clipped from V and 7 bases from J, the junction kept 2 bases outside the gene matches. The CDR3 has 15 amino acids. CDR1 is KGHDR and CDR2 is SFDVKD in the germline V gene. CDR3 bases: TGTGCCACCAGTGATTGGACAGGGGGCGGCGGGGAGCTGTTTTTT. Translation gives CATSDWTGGGGELFF.

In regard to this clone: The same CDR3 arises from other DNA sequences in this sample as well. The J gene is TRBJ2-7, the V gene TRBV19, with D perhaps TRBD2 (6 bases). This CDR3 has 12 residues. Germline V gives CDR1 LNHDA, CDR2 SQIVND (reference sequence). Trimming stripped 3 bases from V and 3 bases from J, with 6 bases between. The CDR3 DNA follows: TGTGCCAGTAGTATGGGGGGCTACGAGCAGTACTTC. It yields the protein CASSMGGYEQYF.